The 32 T cell receptor beta chains in this list originate from one sample, sequenced in a study of technical replicates of blood from a few donors. TCRdb keeps only in-frame clones here, not all; method: immunoSEQ multiplex PCR. The data hold 58,000 or so clones, with around 85% observed a single time. The sample comprised PBMCs. These receptor sequences come from a human donor in good health. Some clones in this sample may be carry-over from other donors' samples.

The chain combines TRBV10-3 with TRBJ2-1; 7 bases map to TRBD2. The trim removed 0 bases at V and 2 bases at J, leaving 4 bases unmatched. CDR3 size: 16 residues. Germline V CDR1 and CDR2: ENHRY, SYGVKD. The CDR3 reads CAISESGLGTYNEQFF. In DNA form, the CDR3 reads TGTGCCATCAGTGAGTCTGGACTAGGGACCTACAATGAGCAGTTCTTC.

This clone was counted once. CDR3 sequence (DNA): TGTGCCAGCAGCTTACTTCCAGGGGGGAATTCACCCCTCCACTTT. Protein sequence: CASSLLPGGNSPLHF. The chain is built from TRBV7-3 and TRBJ1-6, with 7 positions matching TRBD1. The CDR3 runs 15 residues. CDR1 and CDR2 (germline): SGHTA, FQGTGA. The trim removed 2 bases at V and 7 bases at J, leaving 5 bases unmatched. The full variable domain, completed using reference TRBV7-3 and TRBJ1-6, is GAGVSQTPSNKVTEKGKYVELRCDPISGHTALYWYRQSLGQGPEFLIYFQGTGAADDSGLPNDRFFAVRPEGSVSTLKIQRTERGDSAVYLCASSLLPGGNSPLHFGNGTRLTVT.

The genes are TRBV7-9 and TRBJ2-1; D may be TRBD2 (5 bases). In germline, CDR1 is SEHNR, CDR2 FQNEAQ (reference sequence). V was pared by 1 base and J by 10 bases, with 14 bases between. The CDR3 spans 14 residues. The CDR3 is CASSLGGWAGEQFF. DNA of the CDR3: TGTGCCAGCAGCTTAGGGGGATGGGCGGGCGAGCAGTTCTTC.

The rearrangement joins TRBV7-8 to TRBJ2-7; D possibly corresponds to TRBD2 (7 bases). This CDR3 contains 14 residues. Germline V gene data show CDR1 as SGHVS and CDR2 as FQNEAQ. Between the trimmed V and J ends, which lost 7 bases and 2 bases, there was a span of 15 bases. The CDR3 region has the DNA TGTGCCAGCACCGAAGGGGGGGCTCCCTACGAGCAGTACTTC. This codes for CASTEGGAPYEQYF. Combining the CDR3 with reference TRBV7-8 and TRBJ2-7 gives the whole variable domain GAGVSQSPRYKVAKRGQDVALRCDPISGHVSLFWYQQALGQGPEFLTYFQNEAQLDKSGLPSDRFFAERPEGSVSTLKIQRTQQEDSAVYLCASTEGGAPYEQYFGPGTRLTVT.

This clone has only a few counts. The genes are TRBV9 and TRBJ1-1; D may be TRBD1 (5 bases). Germline-derived CDR1 and CDR2 are SGDLS and YYNGEE. Trimming pared 4 bases from V and 0 bases from J, leaving 10 bases between. CDR3 length equals 14 residues. The CDR3 region has the DNA TGTGCCAGCAGCTACGACAGCATGAACACTGAAGCTTTCTTT. The encoded protein is CASSYDSMNTEAFF.

V and J are TRBV19 and TRBJ2-1, with no clear D. The germline V and J ends were trimmed by 7 bases and 4 bases, with 14 bases remaining between them. Germline CDR1 is LNHDA and CDR2 is SQIVND (reference sequence). There are 14 residues in the CDR3. DNA for the CDR3: TGTGCCAGTAAAGCCGGTCACCTGTACAATGAGCAGTTCTTC. Amino acid sequence: CASKAGHLYNEQFF.

The chain links TRBV4-3 to TRBJ2-1, with 8 nucleotides matching TRBD1. The CDR3 is made up of 18 amino acids. CDR1 and CDR2 from the germline V gene are LGHNA and YSLEER. With 0 bases clipped from V and 0 bases from J, the junction kept 7 bases outside the gene matches. The DNA for the CDR3 is TGCGCCAGCAGCCAAGATAGGGGACAGGTCAGCTCCTACAATGAGCAGTTCTTC. Protein sequence: CASSQDRGQVSSYNEQFF.

The rearrangement uses TRBV18 and TRBJ2-5; TRBD1 matches at 7 bases. CDR3 length: 14 amino acids. From germline, CDR1 is KGHSH and CDR2 LQKENI. The trim removed 3 bases at V and 5 bases at J, leaving 6 bases unmatched. The CDR3 sequence is CASSPIGGRETQYF. The CDR3 DNA sequence: TGTGCCAGCTCACCGATAGGGGGCCGGGAGACCCAGTACTTC.

The chain combines TRBV7-9 with TRBJ1-5; 7 nucleotides match TRBD1. The CDR3 length is 16 residues. Germline trimming cut 5 bases from V and 10 bases from J; bases unmatched to any gene: 17. Germline V gives CDR1 SEHNR, CDR2 FQNEAQ (reference sequence). CDR3 coding DNA: TGTGCCAGCAGCAATGGTATGTTGGCAGGGGGTGGCCCCCAGCATTTT. It codes for CASSNGMLAGGGPQHF.

This clone was recorded once. The rearrangement joins TRBV7-2 to TRBJ2-1; maybe TRBD1 (6 bases). V lost 1 base and J 8 bases, leaving 15 bases between the germline ends. CDR3 length: 15 amino acids. CDR1 and CDR2 (germline): SGHTA, FQGNSA. The CDR3 DNA is TGTGCCAGCAGCTTAGTTTGGGACACCTCCTATGAGCAGTTCTTC. It is translated as CASSLVWDTSYEQFF. The variable domain in full, completed from reference TRBV7-2 and TRBJ2-1, reads GAGVSQSPSNKVTEKGKDVELRCDPISGHTALYWYRQSLGQGLEFLIYFQGNSAPDKSGLPSDRFSAERTGGSVSTLTIQRTQQEDSAVYLCASSLVWDTSYEQFFGPGTRLTVL.

The chain uses TRBV28 and TRBJ2-3; D might be TRBD2 (7 bases). V dropped 8 bases and J dropped 5 bases, with 23 bases sitting between them. Germline CDR1 MDHEN, CDR2 SYDVKM. The CDR3 runs to 16 residues. CDR3 region: CASWGGLTAGKDTQYF. CDR3 nucleotide sequence: TGTGCCAGCTGGGGGGGGCTTACCGCAGGAAAAGATACGCAGTATTTT.

The chain couples TRBV20-1 to TRBJ2-5, with 7 bases aligning to TRBD2. The CDR3 loop spans 11 amino acids. J lost 5 bases, V lost 6 bases, and 3 bases had no gene match. Germline assignment: CDR1 DFQATT and CDR2 SNEGSKA (reference sequence). CDR3 sequence reads: CSAWGGETQYF. The CDR3, as DNA: TGCAGTGCCTGGGGGGGGGAGACCCAGTACTTC.

This clone was detected only a few times. V is TRBV6-5 and J is TRBJ1-6, with 9 bases that match TRBD1. V shed 2 bases and J 7 bases; nucleotides not matched to a gene: 6. CDR1 is MNHEY, CDR2 SVGAGI, per germline. There are 16 residues in the CDR3. The CDR3 here is CASSYIGTGRNSPLHF. CDR3 in DNA: TGTGCCAGCAGTTACATCGGGACAGGGAGAAATTCACCCCTCCACTTT.

V usage is TRBV4-3 and J usage is TRBJ2-4, with 9 bases fitting TRBD2. Germline loops: CDR1 LGHNA, CDR2 YSLEER. The CDR3 has 16 residues. Losses at the gene ends were 2 bases for V and 7 bases for J; bases not matched to a gene: 9. The CDR3 DNA follows: TGCGCCAGCAGCCAAAGGGCGGGGGGGCGTGGGAACATTCAGTACTTC. Translated, it gives CASSQRAGGRGNIQYF.

V is TRBV6-6 and J is TRBJ2-1, with D perhaps TRBD2 (5 bases). V was clipped by 2 bases and J by 7 bases, with 18 bases between them. CDR3 length equals 16 residues. Germline assignment: CDR1 MNHNY and CDR2 SVGAGI (reference sequence). The CDR3 nucleotides read TGTGCCAGCAGTTACAATCTCGGACTTGCTCGGAATGAGCAGTTCTTC. Amino acid sequence: CASSYNLGLARNEQFF.

This chain links TRBV7-8 with TRBJ2-3; D ambiguous. V lost 1 base and J lost 6, with 8 bases in between. Per the germline V gene, CDR1 is SGHVS and CDR2 is FQNEAQ. The CDR3 is 13 residues long. The CDR3 loop is CASSLGGRDTQYF. The CDR3 nucleotides read TGTGCCAGCAGCTTAGGCGGTCGGGATACGCAGTATTTT.

The genes are TRBV11-1 and TRBJ2-5; perhaps TRBD2 as D (5 bases). With 5 bases removed from V and 4 bases from J, the gap between germline ends came to 20 bases. CDR1 SGHAT and CDR2 FQDESV come from the germline V gene (reference sequence). The CDR3 covers 16 residues. For the CDR3, the DNA is TGTGCCAGCAGCGATGACTGGTTCGGGGTCGTAGAGACCCAGTACTTC. Amino acids: CASSDDWFGVVETQYF.

The CDR3 loop is CASSQETFAGELFF. CDR3 DNA: TGCGCCAGCAGCCAAGAGACATTCGCCGGGGAGCTGTTTTTT. The chain carries TRBV4-3 and TRBJ2-2; D not certain. With 0 bases removed from V and 6 bases from J, the gap between germline ends came to 8 bases. Per the germline V gene, CDR1 is LGHNA and CDR2 is YSLEER. This CDR3 region has 14 residues.

This clone was counted a single time. V gene TRBV2 combines with J gene TRBJ2-5, with D possibly being TRBD1 (6 bases). From germline, CDR1 is SNHLY and CDR2 FYNNEI. The CDR3 totals 13 residues. The germline V and J ends were trimmed by 7 bases and 4 bases, with 13 bases remaining between them. The CDR3 loop is CASKGERGETQYF. As DNA, the CDR3 is TGTGCCAGCAAGGGGGAGAGGGGAGAGACCCAGTACTTC.

The DNA for the CDR3 is TGTGCCAGCAGCGTAGGACAGGGGGGATCCTCTGGAAACACCATATATTTT. This encodes CASSVGQGGSSGNTIYF. The V call is TRBV9, the J call TRBJ1-3, with TRBD1 matching 9 bases. The CDR3 consists of 17 residues. Per germline, CDR1 SGDLS and CDR2 YYNGEE. The ends lost 0 bases at V and 0 bases at J; junction bases unmatched: 4.

The rearrangement joins TRBV2 to TRBJ2-7; 7 bases map to TRBD2. With 3 bases clipped from V and 5 bases from J, the junction kept 10 bases outside the gene matches. The CDR3 has 15 residues. Germline V gene data show CDR1 as SNHLY and CDR2 as FYNNEI. CDR3 loop: CASSDSGGLRDEQYF. The DNA of the CDR3 is TGTGCCAGCAGTGACTCGGGAGGTCTTCGGGACGAGCAGTACTTC.

The rearrangement joins TRBV18 to TRBJ1-2, with 9 bases that match TRBD1. This CDR3 has 15 residues. V lost 4 bases, J lost 6 bases, and 9 bases stayed unmatched. Germline V lookup: CDR1 KGHSH, CDR2 LQKENI. The CDR3 DNA is TGTGCCAGCTCACGTAAAGACAGGGGGTGGAATGGCTACACCTTC. This gives the protein CASSRKDRGWNGYTF.

V is TRBV7-9 and J is TRBJ2-2, with TRBD2 identical over 8 bases. J lost 4 bases, V lost 1 base, and 5 bases had no gene match. Germline lookup yields CDR1 SEHNR and CDR2 FQNEAQ (reference sequence). This CDR3 has 16 residues. The CDR3, as DNA: TGTGCCAGCAGCTTAGTTTCGGGAGGGGCCACCGGGGAGCTGTTTTTT. Amino acids: CASSLVSGGATGELFF.

The CDR3 reads CASVAGEPSSYNEQFF. The CDR3 nucleotides are TGCGCCAGCGTAGCGGGAGAACCCAGCTCCTACAATGAGCAGTTCTTC. V and J are TRBV5-1 and TRBJ2-1, with 9 positions matching TRBD2. Trimming cost V 7 bases and J 0 bases; bases outside gene matches: 8. The CDR3 spans 16 residues. CDR1 SGHRS and CDR2 YFSETQ come from the germline V gene.

The genes are TRBV18 and TRBJ2-1; TRBD2 matches at 11 bases. Trimming removed 2 bases from V and 4 bases from J; junction bases left unmatched: 1. Germline lookup yields CDR1 KGHSH and CDR2 LQKENI. This CDR3 has 15 residues. DNA for the CDR3: TGTGCCAGCTCACCAGGGACTAGCGGTTACAATGAGCAGTTCTTC. This codes for CASSPGTSGYNEQFF.

The genes are TRBV27 and TRBJ1-1, with TRBD1 as a possible D gene (5 bases). The V gene's germline CDR1 is MNHEY and CDR2 SMNVEV (reference sequence). Deletions cut 5 bases from V and 6 bases from J, with 19 bases between. This CDR3 has 15 residues. The CDR3 region has the DNA TGTGCCAGCAGTCCCCTGGGGGGACCGGCTCCTGAAGCTTTCTTT. This codes for CASSPLGGPAPEAFF.

The rearrangement links TRBV7-3 to TRBJ2-2; D is undetermined. The CDR3 extends over 14 amino acids. Trimming took 3 bases from V and 6 from J, leaving 11 bases between them. Germline V gene sequence: CDR1 SGHTA, CDR2 FQGTGA. The CDR3 here is CASSFFPPPGELFF. CDR3 bases: TGTGCCAGCAGCTTTTTTCCCCCTCCCGGGGAGCTGTTTTTT.

The CDR3 reads CASSFGHGDSYEQYF. CDR3 coding DNA: TGCGCCAGCAGCTTCGGCCACGGGGACTCCTACGAGCAGTACTTC. The chain combines TRBV5-1 with TRBJ2-7, with a possible D match to TRBD2 (5 bases). The CDR3 extends over 15 amino acids. Trimming removed 2 bases at V and 0 bases at J, with 12 bases between. Germline assignment: CDR1 SGHRS and CDR2 YFSETQ.

Only a few counts were recorded for this clone. CDR3 nucleotide sequence: TGTGCCAGCAGCTTCTCCGGGACAGCTAATGAAAAACTGTTTTTT. Its protein is CASSFSGTANEKLFF. V gene TRBV11-1 combines with J gene TRBJ1-4, with 7 positions matching TRBD1. CDR3 length: 15 amino acids. The germline V gene encodes CDR1 SGHAT and CDR2 FQDESV (reference sequence). V dropped 3 bases and J dropped 3; count of bases not matched to a gene: 4.

V and J are TRBV6-5 and TRBJ2-7; D may be TRBD1 (5 bases). The CDR3 loop spans 14 amino acids. V dropped 5 bases and J dropped 6 bases, with 17 bases sitting between them. Germline V gives CDR1 MNHEY, CDR2 SVGAGI. In DNA form, the CDR3 reads TGTGCCAGCAGTATAGACAGAAGAGGAAGCGAGCAGTACTTC. Protein: CASSIDRRGSEQYF.

The V gene is TRBV7-2, the J gene TRBJ2-7; weak D call: TRBD2 (6 bases). Germline CDR1 and CDR2: SGHTA and FQGNSA. V gave up 5 bases and J gave up 2 bases, with 16 bases separating them. The CDR3 length is 15 residues. This chain's CDR3 is CASSLPPGGTYEQYF. The CDR3 nucleotides read TGTGCCAGCAGCCTCCCCCCCGGGGGTACCTACGAGCAGTACTTC.

The table lists this clone with a few counts. The chain is built from TRBV12-5 and TRBJ1-6; D possibly corresponds to TRBD1 (6 bases). The germline gives CDR1 LGHNT, CDR2 FRNRAP. Deletions cut 4 bases from V and 0 bases from J, with 19 bases between. The CDR3 has 19 amino acids. The chain's CDR3 is CASGSTGQGSRSYNSPLHF. The CDR3 DNA sequence: TGTGCTAGTGGTTCGACGGGGCAGGGGTCCCGCTCCTATAATTCACCCCTCCACTTT.